A single sample gave rise to the 31 T cell receptor delta chains below, sequenced in a study of γδ T cells in repeated Plasmodium falciparum infection (dated by TCRdb to the early 2020s). Vgamma9/Vdelta2+ and Vdelta2-negative gammadelta T cell populations were flow-sorted from peripheral blood mononuclear cells for bulk TCR repertoire analysis. Libraries came from multiplex PCR. Sequenced on an Illumina MiSeq. TCRdb processed the public reads again with the CATT caller, after which rows with matching DNA were combined. The table for this sample lists under 50,000 delta-chain clones; approximately 1.5% of them were counted only once. The ten largest clones capture 8.6% of the sample. Sequencing input: gamma-delta T cells from blood. The receptors shown here come from a pool of human donors (malaria-infected and uninfected, not separated).

This clone was seen a few times. The protein TCRdb lists belongs to a much larger clone and differs from this DNA's translation at residue 17, which points to a read error; the protein shown is made from the DNA. The genes are TRDV1 and TRDJ1; D may correspond to TRDD2 or TRDD3 (7 bases each). TCRdb lists no J gene, so it was determined here by aligning the DNA to germline. This CDR3 is 21 amino acids long. Germline values: CDR1 TSWWSYY, CDR2 QGS. The CDR3 loop reads CALGELGFPSFLGGYTVKLIF. CDR3 DNA sequence: TGTGCTCTTGGGGAACTAGGGTTTCCTTCCTTCCTGGGGGGTTACACCGTTAAACTCATCTTT.

This clone has at least ten counts. This chain joins TRDV2 and TRDJ3; 13 nucleotides agree with TRDD3. The J gene comes from matching the DNA to germline here; TCRdb lacks it. The CDR3 spans 21 residues. Germline CDR1 GEAIGNYY, CDR2 EKD. V lost 0 bases and J lost 4; bases outside the gene matches: 11. CDR3: CACDTARTGGYALWDTRQMFF. The DNA of the CDR3 is TGTGCCTGTGACACCGCTCGGACTGGGGGATACGCGCTTTGGGACACCCGACAGATGTTTTTC.

This clone showed up many times. The identical CDR3 is also encoded by other nucleotide sequences in the sample. The chain employs TRDV1 and TRDJ3, with D perhaps TRDD3 (6 bases). Trimming removed 6 bases at V and 5 bases at J, with 44 bases between. The CDR3 runs to 26 residues. Per germline, CDR1 TSWWSYY and CDR2 QGS. The CDR3 here is CALGPTRTPTWSRYGLGIGDTRQMFF. The CDR3 bases are TGTGCTCTTGGACCGACCAGGACCCCCACCTGGTCACGATACGGTCTGGGGATTGGGGACACCCGACAGATGTTTTTC.

This clone turned up a few times. A far larger clone is only one base removed, so a read error is likely. The same CDR3 can be traced to other DNA sequences in this sample. The V gene is TRDV1, the J gene TRDJ1, with 9 bases lining up with TRDD3. TCRdb offers no J gene call, so here the DNA was matched to germline to obtain one. J lost 9 bases, V lost 7 bases, and 27 bases had no gene match. Looked up from germline, CDR1 is TSWWSYY and CDR2 is QGS. CDR3 length: 19 amino acids. The CDR3 protein is CALVPTPSEGIREIRELIF. CDR3 nucleotide sequence: TGTGCTCTTGTCCCGACCCCCTCGGAGGGGATACGCGAGATCCGGGAACTCATCTTT.

This clone was picked up many times. TCRdb shows a much larger clone's protein in place of this DNA's translation, and the two differ at residue 12, likely through a read error; the protein shown is translated from the DNA. The chain couples TRDV1 to TRDJ1; 7 bases are shared with TRDD3. The CDR3 is 17 amino acids. Germline V CDR1 and CDR2: TSWWSYY, QGS. V dropped 3 bases and J dropped 3; count of bases not matched to a gene: 13. The CDR3 coding sequence is TGTGCTCTTGGGGACGTCCCTGGGGGTTTGTACGCCGATAAACTCATCTTT. Its protein product is CALGDVPGGLYADKLIF.

This clone was seen more than once but under ten times. The TCRdb protein comes from a much larger clone and disagrees with this DNA's translation at residue 20, likely due to a read error; the protein given here is derived from the DNA. The genes are TRDV2 and TRDJ1; 11 nucleotides line up with TRDD3. No J gene is reported in TCRdb; it was inferred here by comparing the DNA with germline. J lost 10 bases, V lost 0 bases, and 33 bases had no gene match. The CDR3 runs 23 residues. Germline loops: CDR1 GEAIGNYY, CDR2 EKD. CDR3: CACDTAPARGVGDTTYLPGRLIF. The CDR3 nucleotides are TGTGCCTGTGACACCGCCCCGGCACGTGGAGTGGGGGATACGACCTACCTACCTGGTAGACTCATCTTT.

The table lists this clone with a few counts. This sequence is one base from a far larger clone and is likely a read error. The same CDR3 arises from other DNA sequences in this sample as well. This chain joins TRDV1 and TRDJ1, with 9 bases aligning to TRDD3. No J gene is reported in TCRdb; it was inferred here by comparing the DNA with germline. The CDR3 is 26 residues long. The trim removed 4 bases at V and 9 bases at J, leaving 45 bases unmatched. CDR1 and CDR2 from the germline V gene are TSWWSYY and QGS. The CDR3 spells CALGGIRCIAAPNAGGDLPGDTELIF. The CDR3 DNA reads as TGTGCTCTTGGGGGGATTAGGTGCATAGCTGCACCAAACGCCGGGGGCGATTTACCTGGGGATACGGAACTCATCTTT.

In its sample, this clone was seen many times. The junction differs from germline at one of its ends, possibly a read error. The CDR3 loop is CALVEPFAGGGDKLIF. CDR3 coding DNA: TGTGCTCTTGTGGAACCCTTCGCTGGGGGGGGAGATAAACTCATCTTT. The chain links TRDV1 to TRDJ1, with TRDD3 matching over 7 bases. Per the germline V gene, CDR1 is TSWWSYY and CDR2 is QGS. The CDR3 totals 16 residues.

This clone appeared a few times. The TCRdb protein, from a much larger clone, departs from this DNA's translation at residue 14, likely by read error; the protein shown derives from the DNA. The gene calls are TRDV1 and TRDJ1, with 12 positions matching TRDD3. The J gene comes from matching the DNA to germline here; TCRdb lacks it. V lost 3 bases, J lost 1 base, and 18 bases stayed unmatched. Germline V CDR1 and CDR2: TSWWSYY, QGS. The CDR3 is 21 amino acids. DNA for the CDR3: TGTGCTCTTGGGGACCCTCTGGGTTACTGGGGGATACAGCTGTTCACCGATAAACTCATCTTT. Translated: CALGDPLGYWGIQLFTDKLIF.

As to this clone: TCRdb shows a much larger clone's protein in place of this DNA's translation, and the two differ at residue 6, likely through a read error; the protein shown is translated from the DNA. This rearrangement joins TRDV2 to TRDJ1; D possibly corresponds to TRDD3 (5 bases). The J gene, left out of TCRdb, was set here by checking the DNA against germline. The V end lost 0 bases, the J end lost 5 bases, and 12 bases lay between the germline ends. The CDR3 is 14 amino acids. The V gene's germline CDR1 is GEAIGNYY and CDR2 EKD. The CDR3 loop reads CACDTRGLPDKLIF. CDR3 DNA sequence: TGTGCCTGTGACACCCGGGGGCTACCGGATAAACTCATCTTT.

This clone occurred a few times. Only one base separates this from a far larger clonotype, so it likely reflects a read error. This sample also contains other DNA sequences that code for the same CDR3. The J gene is TRDJ1, the V gene TRDV1, with 11 bases fitting TRDD3. Matching the DNA to germline supplied the J gene, which TCRdb does not give. Germline assignment: CDR1 TSWWSYY and CDR2 QGS. The CDR3 has 23 residues. Germline trimming cut 2 bases from V and 0 bases from J; bases unmatched to any gene: 23. The DNA of the CDR3 is TGTGCTCTTGGGGAATTAGAGGGACCCGTGAACGTACTGGGGGATAAAGACACCGATAAACTCATCTTT. Amino acid sequence: CALGELEGPVNVLGDKDTDKLIF.

At least ten counts were recorded for this clone. TCRdb's protein sequence differs at residue 15 from the translated DNA; the protein presented here follows the DNA. This rearrangement joins TRDV1 to TRDJ1; TRDD3 aligns across 11 bases. The CDR3 has 20 amino acids. Germline trimming cut 4 bases from V and 1 base from J; bases unmatched to any gene: 17. Germline CDR1 and CDR2: TSWWSYY and QGS. This CDR3 reads CALGGKGRWRLGDSTDKLIF. Written as DNA, the CDR3 is TGTGCTCTTGGGGGAAAAGGACGATGGAGACTGGGGGATAGCACCGATAAACTCATCTTT.

This clone was recorded a few times. The amino acid sequence in TCRdb belongs to a much larger clone and departs from this DNA's translation at residue 9, likely a sequencing read error; the sequence shown is translated from the DNA. This sequence joins TRDV1 and TRDJ1; a possible D gene is TRDD2 (5 bases). The J gene is not listed in TCRdb, so it was assigned here from a DNA match to germline. Trimming removed 3 bases at V and 3 bases at J, with 11 bases between. The CDR3 has 14 residues. Looked up from germline, CDR1 is TSWWSYY and CDR2 is QGS. CDR3 nucleotide sequence: TGTGCTCTTGGGGATGCTGCCTACGCCGATAAACTCATCTTT. This sequence encodes CALGDAAYADKLIF.

The table lists this clone with a few counts. TCRdb's listed protein matches a much larger clone and diverges from this DNA's translation at residue 9, likely through a read error; the protein shown comes from the DNA. The rearrangement joins TRDV1 to TRDJ1, with 7 positions matching TRDD3. TCRdb supplies no J gene; here it was assigned by aligning the nucleotide sequence to germline. Germline V gives CDR1 TSWWSYY, CDR2 QGS. J lost 0 bases, V lost 6 bases, and 28 bases had no gene match. The CDR3 covers 22 residues. In DNA, the CDR3 is TGTGCTCTTGGCGACTCTACCCACTCCCGGGGGGACTGGGGACCCTACACCGATAAACTCATCTTT. Protein: CALGDSTHSRGDWGPYTDKLIF.

This clone was found a few times. The likely explanation is a read error, given a far larger clone one base away. This CDR3 is also generated by other DNA sequences in the sample. J gene calling gave no result, while the V gene is TRDV1; the table's D call TRDD3 went unverified against the DNA. Germline V gives CDR1 TSWWSYY, CDR2 QGS. The CDR3 length is 17 residues. The CDR3 DNA reads as TGTGCTCTTGGGGAACTCTCGTCATTTTGGGGGATACGACGCCTCATCTTT. It is translated as CALGELSSFWGIRRLIF.

This clone came up a few times. This likely traces to a read error, being one base from a far larger clone. Other DNA sequences in this specimen translate into the identical CDR3. J is TRDJ1 and V is TRDV1; D perhaps matches TRDD3 (7 bases). Since TCRdb gives no J gene, matching the DNA to germline was used here to assign it. Germline V CDR1 and CDR2: TSWWSYY, QGS. The CDR3 contains 21 residues. This CDR3 reads CALGEFFLAYWGPIGTDKLIF. The CDR3 DNA follows: TGCGCTCTTGGGGAATTTTTCCTAGCCTACTGGGGCCCCATAGGGACCGATAAACTCATCTTT.

This clone occurred a few times. Since a far larger clone is one base different, this is likely a read error. The identical CDR3 is also encoded by other nucleotide sequences in the sample. This sequence joins TRDV1 and TRDJ1; 11 bases are a match to TRDD3. CDR1 is TSWWSYY, CDR2 QGS, per germline. The CDR3 spans 18 residues. CDR3 loop: CALGELYWGIRYTDKLIF. CDR3 sequence (DNA): TGTGCTCTTGGGGAACTTTACTGGGGGATAAGGTACACCGATAAACTCATCTTC.

The chain has TRDV1 and TRDJ1; 9 bases line up with TRDD2. TCRdb offers no J gene call, so here the DNA was matched to germline to obtain one. The CDR3 has 19 amino acids. CDR1 is TSWWSYY and CDR2 is QGS in the germline V gene. Trimming cost V 4 bases and J 1 base; bases outside gene matches: 16. CDR3 nucleotides: TGTGCTCTTGGGGTCCTTACCTTCCTACGGCTGGGGGTCACCGATAAACTCATCTTT. This translates into CALGVLTFLRLGVTDKLIF.

Comment on this clone: A far larger clone is only one base removed, so a read error is likely. Additional DNA sequences in this sample encode the identical CDR3. The chain is built from TRDV3 and TRDJ1; unclear D gene. Germline CDR1 reads TVYSNPD; CDR2 reads GDNSRS (reference sequence). The CDR3 extends over 15 amino acids. Trimming removed 1 base at V and 4 bases at J, with 19 bases between. CDR3 nucleotide sequence: TGTGCCTTTATTGCAGGGGTCTGGAGAAGCGATAAACTCATCTTT. Protein sequence: CAFIAGVWRSDKLIF.

The sample holds many counts of this clone. Translating this DNA gives a protein that differs at residue 9 from the TCRdb one, which belongs to a much larger clone; a read error is likely, and the protein shown is this translation. The V and J genes are TRDV1 and TRDJ1, with D perhaps matching TRDD2 (5 bases). Germline V gene data show CDR1 as TSWWSYY and CDR2 as QGS. With 3 bases removed from V and 7 bases from J, the gap between germline ends came to 12 bases. This CDR3 contains 13 residues. CDR3 protein: CALGDSYLGKLIF. The CDR3 DNA reads TGTGCTCTTGGGGACTCCTATCTCGGTAAACTCATCTTT.

As to this clone: A much larger clone is a single base away; this may be a read error. The same CDR3 can be traced to other DNA sequences in this sample. The gene calls are TRDV1 and TRDJ1; unclear D gene. CDR3 length equals 16 residues. V lost 4 bases to trimming and J lost 7 bases, with 22 bases between them. Germline loops: CDR1 TSWWSYY, CDR2 QGS. The CDR3 region is CALGVFARPLPSKLIF. Written as DNA, the CDR3 is TGTGCTCTTGGGGTTTTCGCCCGGCCTCTCCCGTCTAAACTCATCTTT.

A remark on this clone: The protein that TCRdb holds for this DNA derives from a much larger clone and differs from the translated DNA at residue 7, which likely indicates a read error; the protein shown here is translated from the DNA. This chain uses TRDV3 with TRDJ1, with 7 bases that match TRDD3. TCRdb gives no J gene; it was assigned here by matching the DNA to germline. The CDR3 runs 21 residues. The germline gives CDR1 TVYSNPD, CDR2 GDNSRS (reference sequence). Germline trimming cut 0 bases from V and 0 bases from J; bases unmatched to any gene: 25. The CDR3 sequence: CAFRAPTPLGAIWAYTDKLIF. Here the CDR3 DNA reads TGTGCCTTTAGAGCGCCTACCCCCCTGGGGGCCATATGGGCGTACACCGATAAACTCATCTTT.

About this clone: TCRdb pairs this DNA with a much larger clone's protein that differs at residue 4, likely a read error; the protein shown was translated from the DNA. This sequence joins TRDV2 and TRDJ1; D not certain. Looked up from germline, CDR1 is GEAIGNYY and CDR2 is EKD. V was trimmed by 5 bases and J by 0 bases, leaving 27 bases between them. This CDR3 region has 19 residues. CDR3 residues: CACAAHPSLDPHNTDKLIF. The CDR3 bases are TGTGCCTGTGCCGCACATCCCAGCCTGGATCCTCACAACACCGATAAACTCATCTTT.

In the case of this clone: The amino acid sequence in TCRdb belongs to a much larger clone and departs from this DNA's translation at residue 12, likely a sequencing read error; the sequence shown is translated from the DNA. The rearrangement uses TRDV2 and TRDJ1; perhaps TRDD3 as D (5 bases). The CDR3 runs to 17 residues. Trimming left V 3 bases short and J 4 bases short, with 23 bases between. CDR1 and CDR2 from the germline V gene are GEAIGNYY and EKD. The CDR3 region has the DNA TGTGCCTGTGACTCCCTGCAAGCGGGGGGGCACATCGATAAACTCATCTTT. The encoded protein is CACDSLQAGGHIDKLIF.

This clone showed up many times. The translation of this DNA and the TCRdb protein of a much larger clone differ at residue 5, probably owing to a read error; the protein shown here is translated from the DNA. The gene calls are TRDV1 and TRDJ1; 9 bases align to TRDD2. TCRdb supplies no J gene; here it was assigned by aligning the nucleotide sequence to germline. With 4 bases clipped from V and 0 bases from J, the junction kept 24 bases outside the gene matches. Germline V gene data show CDR1 as TSWWSYY and CDR2 as QGS. The CDR3 length is 22 residues. In DNA, the CDR3 is TGTGCTCTTGGGGGACTACCTTCCTACATGGGTGGGGGTCACTCATACACCGATAAACTCATCTTT. It encodes CALGGLPSYMGGGHSYTDKLIF.

In this sample, this clone turned up many times. This chain connects TRDV1 to TRDJ1, with D possibly being TRDD2 or TRDD3 (6 bases each). The J gene, not given by TCRdb, was assigned here from a germline match of the nucleotide sequence. The CDR3 loop spans 20 amino acids. V was pared by 0 bases and J by 1 base, with 24 bases between. Germline loops: CDR1 TSWWSYY, CDR2 QGS. The CDR3, as DNA: TGTGCTCTTGGGGAACTGCTCCCTTTTTCCTATGGATACAGCACCGATAAACTCATCTTT. It specifies CALGELLPFSYGYSTDKLIF.

This clone was found a few times. The J gene is uncalled and the V gene is TRDV1; TRDD3 is taken as the D call from the table, unchecked against the DNA. The germline V gene has CDR1 TSWWSYY and CDR2 QGS. CDR3 length: 19 amino acids. The CDR3 DNA is TGTGCTCTTGGGGAACCGCCGTTTCCTACATCCTGGGGGATACGGGGGCTCATCTTT. Protein product: CALGEPPFPTSWGIRGLIF.

Many counts were recorded for this clone. This DNA's translation differs at residue 7 from TCRdb's protein, which comes from a much larger clone; a read error is likely, and the protein shown is translated from the DNA. The J gene is TRDJ1, the V gene TRDV1, with a possible D match to TRDD3 (5 bases). The ends were cut back, 4 bases at V and 3 bases at J, with 6 bases in the middle. The CDR3 length is 12 residues. CDR1 and CDR2 from the germline V gene are TSWWSYY and QGS. CDR3 coding DNA: TGTGCTCTTGGGGGATACCCCGATAAACTCATCTTT. This sequence encodes CALGGYPDKLIF.

This clone was detected ten times or more. TCRdb shows a much larger clone's protein in place of this DNA's translation, and the two differ at residue 5, likely through a read error; the protein shown is translated from the DNA. This sequence joins TRDV1 and TRDJ1; TRDD3 matches at 10 bases. Germline V gives CDR1 TSWWSYY, CDR2 QGS. Trimming removed 4 bases from V and 0 bases from J; junction bases left unmatched: 11. This CDR3 is 18 amino acids long. DNA of the CDR3: TGTGCTCTTGGGGCCCACCTGGGGGATAAGTATAACACCGATAAACTCATCTTT. It encodes CALGAHLGDKYNTDKLIF.

On this clone itself: A far bigger clonotype differs at one base, so this is likely a read error. Other DNA sequences in the sample encode the same CDR3. V usage is TRDV1 and J usage is TRDJ1; TRDD2 is a possible D gene (5 bases). TCRdb carries no J gene annotation; the J gene was assigned here by matching the DNA with germline. V lost 8 bases and J 0 bases, leaving 37 bases between the germline ends. The CDR3 is made up of 22 amino acids. Germline V gives CDR1 TSWWSYY, CDR2 QGS. The CDR3, as DNA: TGTGCTCTTTTTACCGCGCCTTCTTACCTACGCCCTACGGGGTCTTACACCGATAAACTCATCTTT. This sequence encodes CALFTAPSYLRPTGSYTDKLIF.

With respect to this clone: TCRdb shows a much larger clone's protein in place of this DNA's translation, and the two differ at residue 3, likely through a read error; the protein shown is translated from the DNA. The J gene is TRDJ3, the V gene TRDV2; no firm D call. TCRdb supplies no J gene; here it was assigned by aligning the nucleotide sequence to germline. The germline gives CDR1 GEAIGNYY, CDR2 EKD. The CDR3 is 15 residues long. The CDR3 is CARDSKAWDTRQMFF. The CDR3, as DNA: TGTGCCCGTGACTCCAAGGCCTGGGACACCCGACAGATGTTTTTC.